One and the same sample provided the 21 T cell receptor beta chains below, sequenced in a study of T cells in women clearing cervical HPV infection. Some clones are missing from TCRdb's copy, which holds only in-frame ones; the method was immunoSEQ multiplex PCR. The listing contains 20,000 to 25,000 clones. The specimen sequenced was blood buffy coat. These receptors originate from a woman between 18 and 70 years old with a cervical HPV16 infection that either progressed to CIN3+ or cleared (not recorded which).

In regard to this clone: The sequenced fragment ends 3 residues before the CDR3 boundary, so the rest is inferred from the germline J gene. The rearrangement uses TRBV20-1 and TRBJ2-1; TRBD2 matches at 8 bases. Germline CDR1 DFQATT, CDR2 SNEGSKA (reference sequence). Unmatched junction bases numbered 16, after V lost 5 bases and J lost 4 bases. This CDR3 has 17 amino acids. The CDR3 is CSALRQYGGGPYNEQFF. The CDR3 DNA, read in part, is TGCAGTGCTCTAAGACAGTACGGCGGGGGGCCTTACAATGAG.

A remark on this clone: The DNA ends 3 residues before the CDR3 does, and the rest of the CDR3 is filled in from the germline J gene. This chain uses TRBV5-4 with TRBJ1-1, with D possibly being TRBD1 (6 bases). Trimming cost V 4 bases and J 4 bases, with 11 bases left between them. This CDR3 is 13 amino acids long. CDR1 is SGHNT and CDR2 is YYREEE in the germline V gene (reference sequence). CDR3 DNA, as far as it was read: TGTGCCAGCAGCCGGGGACAAACCACTGAA. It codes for CASSRGQTTE. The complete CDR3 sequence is CASSRGQTTEAFF.

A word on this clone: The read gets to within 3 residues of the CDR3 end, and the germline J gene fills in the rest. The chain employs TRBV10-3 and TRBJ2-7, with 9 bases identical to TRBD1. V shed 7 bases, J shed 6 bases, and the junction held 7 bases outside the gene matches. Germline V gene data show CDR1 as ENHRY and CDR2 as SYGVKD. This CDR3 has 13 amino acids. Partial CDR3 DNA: TGTGCCATCAACCCGGGACAGGGAAGCGAG. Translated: CAINPGQGSE. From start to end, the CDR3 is CAINPGQGSEQYF.

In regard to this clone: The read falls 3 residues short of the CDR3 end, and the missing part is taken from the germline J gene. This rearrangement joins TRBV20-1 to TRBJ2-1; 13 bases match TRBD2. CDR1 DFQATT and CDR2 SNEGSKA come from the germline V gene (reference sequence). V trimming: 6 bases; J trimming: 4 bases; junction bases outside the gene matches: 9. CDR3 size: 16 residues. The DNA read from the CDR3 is TGCAGTGCAGGAGGACTAGCGGGGGCGCCTTACAATGAG. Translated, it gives CSAGGLAGAPYNE. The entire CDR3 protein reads CSAGGLAGAPYNEQFF.

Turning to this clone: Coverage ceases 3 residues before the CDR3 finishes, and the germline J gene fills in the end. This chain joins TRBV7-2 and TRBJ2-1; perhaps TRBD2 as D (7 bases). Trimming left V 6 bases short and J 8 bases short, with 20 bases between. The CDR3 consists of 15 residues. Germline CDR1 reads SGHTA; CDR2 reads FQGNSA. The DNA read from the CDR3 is TGTGCCAGCAGAAAAGTGGGGGGGGGCCAATATGAG. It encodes CASRKVGGGQYE. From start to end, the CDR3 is CASRKVGGGQYEQFF. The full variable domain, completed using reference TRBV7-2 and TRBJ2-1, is GAGVSQSPSNKVTEKGKDVELRCDPISGHTALYWYRQSLGQGLEFLIYFQGNSAPDKSGLPSDRFSAERTGGSVSTLTIQRTQQEDSAVYLCASRKVGGGQYEQFFGPGTRLTVL.

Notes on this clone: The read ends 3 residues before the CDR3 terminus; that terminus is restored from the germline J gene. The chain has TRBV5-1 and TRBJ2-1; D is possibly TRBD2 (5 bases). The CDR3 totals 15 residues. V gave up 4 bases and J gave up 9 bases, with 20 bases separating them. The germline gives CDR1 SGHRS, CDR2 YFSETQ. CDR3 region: CASSPDLRSDGEQFF. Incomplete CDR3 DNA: TGCGCCAGCAGCCCAGATCTCCGTAGCGACGGTGAG.

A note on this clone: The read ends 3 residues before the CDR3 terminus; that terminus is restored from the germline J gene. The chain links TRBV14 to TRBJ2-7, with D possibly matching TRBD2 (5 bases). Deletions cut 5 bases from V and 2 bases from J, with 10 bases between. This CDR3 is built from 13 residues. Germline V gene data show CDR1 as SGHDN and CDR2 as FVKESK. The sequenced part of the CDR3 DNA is TGTGCCAGCAGCTACCTCGGGGCCTACGAG. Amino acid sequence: CASSYLGAYE. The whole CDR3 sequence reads CASSYLGAYEQYF.

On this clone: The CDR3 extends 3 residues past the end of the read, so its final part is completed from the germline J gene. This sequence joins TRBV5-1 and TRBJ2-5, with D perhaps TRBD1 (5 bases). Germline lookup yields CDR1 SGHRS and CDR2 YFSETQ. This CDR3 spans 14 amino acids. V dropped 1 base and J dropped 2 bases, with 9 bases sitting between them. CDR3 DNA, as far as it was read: TGCGCCAGCAGCTTGCCGACAGTACAAGAGACC. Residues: CASSLPTVQET. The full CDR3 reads CASSLPTVQETQYF.

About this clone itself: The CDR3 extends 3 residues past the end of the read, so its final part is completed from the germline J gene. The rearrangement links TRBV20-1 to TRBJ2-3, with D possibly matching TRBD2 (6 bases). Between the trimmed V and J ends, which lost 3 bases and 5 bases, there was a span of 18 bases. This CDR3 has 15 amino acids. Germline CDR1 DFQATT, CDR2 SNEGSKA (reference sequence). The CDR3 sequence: CSASRDFPGGDTQYF. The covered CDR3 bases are TGCAGTGCTAGCCGGGACTTCCCCGGTGGAGATACG.

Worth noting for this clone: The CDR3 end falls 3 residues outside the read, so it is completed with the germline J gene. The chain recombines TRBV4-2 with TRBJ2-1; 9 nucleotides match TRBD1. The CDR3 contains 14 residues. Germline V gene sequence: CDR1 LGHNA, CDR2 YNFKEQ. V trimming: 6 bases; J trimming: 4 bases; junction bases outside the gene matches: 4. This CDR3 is CASSLGQGYNEQFF. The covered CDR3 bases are TGTGCCAGCAGTTTGGGACAGGGTTACAATGAG.

The part of the CDR3 DNA that was read is TGTGCCAGCTCACCCTCGCCAGGTGGAAACACC. Translation: CASSPSPGGNT. The full CDR3 protein is CASSPSPGGNTIYF. The J gene is TRBJ1-3, the V gene TRBV18; no clear D gene. The read ends 3 residues shy of where the CDR3 ends; the end is completed using the germline J gene. The germline V gene encodes CDR1 KGHSH and CDR2 LQKENI. This CDR3 region has 14 residues. The V end was cut by 3 bases, the J end by 3 bases, with 9 bases between.

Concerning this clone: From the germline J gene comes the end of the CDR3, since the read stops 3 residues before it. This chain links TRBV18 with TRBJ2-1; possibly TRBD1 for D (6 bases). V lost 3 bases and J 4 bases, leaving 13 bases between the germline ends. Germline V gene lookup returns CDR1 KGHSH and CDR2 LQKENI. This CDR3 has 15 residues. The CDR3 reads CASSPMRDIYNEQFF. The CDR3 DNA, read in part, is TGTGCCAGCTCACCGATGAGGGACATTTACAATGAG.

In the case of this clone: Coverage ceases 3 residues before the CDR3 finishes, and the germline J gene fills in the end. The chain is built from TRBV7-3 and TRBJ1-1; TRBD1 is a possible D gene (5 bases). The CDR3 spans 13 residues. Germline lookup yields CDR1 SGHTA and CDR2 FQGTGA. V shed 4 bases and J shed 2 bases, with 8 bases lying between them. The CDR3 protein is CASSSQGNTEAFF. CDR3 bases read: TGTGCCAGCAGCTCGCAGGGTAACACTGAA.

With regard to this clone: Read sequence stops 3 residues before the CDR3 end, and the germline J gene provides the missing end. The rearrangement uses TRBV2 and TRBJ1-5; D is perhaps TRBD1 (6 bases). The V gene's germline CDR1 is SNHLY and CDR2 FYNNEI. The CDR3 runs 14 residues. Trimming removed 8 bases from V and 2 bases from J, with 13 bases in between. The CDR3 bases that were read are TGTGCCAGCCTAAAGGGGGGGGGCAATCAGCCC. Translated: CASLKGGGNQP. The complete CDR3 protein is CASLKGGGNQPQHF.

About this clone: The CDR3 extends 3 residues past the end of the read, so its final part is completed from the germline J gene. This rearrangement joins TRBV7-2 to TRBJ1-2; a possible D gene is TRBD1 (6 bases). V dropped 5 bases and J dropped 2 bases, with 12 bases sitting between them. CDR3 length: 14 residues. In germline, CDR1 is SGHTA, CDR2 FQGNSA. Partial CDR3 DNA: TGTGCCAGCAGCCCCGGACAGTTCAACTATGGC. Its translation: CASSPGQFNYG. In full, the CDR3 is CASSPGQFNYGYTF.

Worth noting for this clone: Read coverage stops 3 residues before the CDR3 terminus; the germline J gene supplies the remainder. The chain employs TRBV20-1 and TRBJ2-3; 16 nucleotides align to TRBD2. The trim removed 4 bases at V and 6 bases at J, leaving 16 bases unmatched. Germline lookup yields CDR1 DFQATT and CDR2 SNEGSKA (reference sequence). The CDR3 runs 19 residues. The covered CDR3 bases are TGCAGTGCTATCCAATCCGGGACTAGCGGGGGGGGGTATAAGGATACG. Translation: CSAIQSGTSGGGYKDT. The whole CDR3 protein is CSAIQSGTSGGGYKDTQYF.

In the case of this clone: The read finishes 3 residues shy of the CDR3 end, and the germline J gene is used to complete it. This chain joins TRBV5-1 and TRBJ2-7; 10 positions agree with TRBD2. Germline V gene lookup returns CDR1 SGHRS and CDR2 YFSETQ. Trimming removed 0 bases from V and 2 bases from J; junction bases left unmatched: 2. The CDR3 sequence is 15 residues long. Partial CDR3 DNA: TGCGCCAGCAGCTTGGGGACTAGCGGAACCTACGAG. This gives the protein CASSLGTSGTYE. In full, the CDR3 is CASSLGTSGTYEQYF.

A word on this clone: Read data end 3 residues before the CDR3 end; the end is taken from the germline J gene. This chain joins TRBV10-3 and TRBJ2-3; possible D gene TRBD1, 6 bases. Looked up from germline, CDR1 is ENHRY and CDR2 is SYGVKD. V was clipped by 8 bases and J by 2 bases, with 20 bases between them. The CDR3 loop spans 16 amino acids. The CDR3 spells CAIGGNREIATDTQYF. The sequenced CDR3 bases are TGTGCCATCGGGGGAAACAGGGAAATAGCCACAGATACG.

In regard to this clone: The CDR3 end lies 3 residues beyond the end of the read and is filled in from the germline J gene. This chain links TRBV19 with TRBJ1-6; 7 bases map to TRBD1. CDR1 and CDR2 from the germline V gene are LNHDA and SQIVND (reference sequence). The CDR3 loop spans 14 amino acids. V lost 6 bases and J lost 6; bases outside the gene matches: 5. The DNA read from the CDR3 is TGTGCCAGTAGCACCGGGACAGCTAATTCACCC. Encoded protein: CASSTGTANSP. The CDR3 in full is CASSTGTANSPLHF. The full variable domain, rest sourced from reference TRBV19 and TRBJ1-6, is DGGITQSPKYLFRKEGQNVTLSCEQNLNHDAMYWYRQDPGQGLRLIYYSQIVNDFQKGDIAEGYSVSREKKESFPLTVTSAQKNPTAFYLCASSTGTANSPLHFGNGTRLTVT.

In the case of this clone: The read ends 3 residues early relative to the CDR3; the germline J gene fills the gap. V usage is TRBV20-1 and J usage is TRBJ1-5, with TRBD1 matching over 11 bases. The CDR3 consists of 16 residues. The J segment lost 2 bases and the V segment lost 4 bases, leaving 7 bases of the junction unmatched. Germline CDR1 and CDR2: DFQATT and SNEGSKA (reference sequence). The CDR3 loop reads CSATGQGALGNQPQHF. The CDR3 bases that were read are TGCAGTGCTACCGGACAGGGGGCGTTGGGCAATCAGCCC.

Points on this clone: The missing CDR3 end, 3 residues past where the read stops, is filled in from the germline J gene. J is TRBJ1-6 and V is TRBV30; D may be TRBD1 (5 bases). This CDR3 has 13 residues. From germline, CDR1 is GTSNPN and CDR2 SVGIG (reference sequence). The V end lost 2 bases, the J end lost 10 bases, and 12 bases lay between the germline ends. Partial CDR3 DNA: TGTGCCTGGAGTCGGGGGGGGAGGTCACCC. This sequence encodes CAWSRGGRSP. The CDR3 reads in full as CAWSRGGRSPLHF.